Given below is one TCR beta chain in context. The protocol was immunoSEQ multiplex PCR, while the TCRdb copy is restricted to in-frame clones and leaves out a portion. The sample lists about 220,000 clones, roughly 85% seen once, with 3.6% in the top ten. The data stem from a study of blood T cell repertoires in COVID-19. Study in general: Nucleic acid was either cDNA or gDNA, and it came from T cells, B-cell-depleted T cells, or PBMCs.

The germline V gene encodes CDR1 ENHRY and CDR2 SYGVKD. V was pared by 3 bases and J by 2 bases, with 14 bases between. The CDR3 runs 16 residues. This chain joins TRBV10-3 and TRBJ1-3; D not resolved. The receptor comes from a woman of 80 years or more with acute or convalescent COVID-19. Sequenced: peripheral blood. For the CDR3, the DNA is TGTGCCATCAGTGAAACCGTCAATGGCCCTGGAAACACCATATATTTT. Translating gives CAISETVNGPGNTIYF.